The present entry profiles one TCR beta chain with its context. What it binds is not known. This entry is derived from a study of T cell responses to AZD1222 COVID-19 vaccine. Study-level findings and limits: There were vaccine-associated CD4 TCRs across spike, dominant at 160-218 and 743-854. Repertoires were sampled only after the peak T cell response. Baseline serology detected seropositivity in only six AZD1222 recipients. When two AZD1222 doses had been given, Spike-specific TCR breadth and depth rose.

V lost 5 bases and J lost 0, with 7 bases in between. CDR1 and CDR2 (germline): MGHDK, SYGVNS. CDR3 length: 13 amino acids. Assay: immunoSEQ multiplex PCR; the TCRdb copy retains only in-frame clones and omits some. This table has 95,000 to 150,000 clones, 75% to 90% appearing once. Sequencing was performed on peripheral blood, taken on day 0 of AZD1222 vaccination. This sequence originates from an adult in good health. The V and J genes are TRBV25-1 and TRBJ1-1; no firm D call. The CDR3 loop reads CASSPHLNTEAFF. DNA of the CDR3: TGTGCCAGCAGTCCCCACCTGAACACTGAAGCTTTCTTT.